The clone carrying this T cell receptor beta chain rates as medium-sized (0.01 to 0.1%). Other DNA sequences of this sample code for an identical CDR3. Data came from immunoSEQ multiplex PCR; TCRdb stores just in-frame clones and leaves some out. The sample lists about 11,000 clones; more than 75% were seen once. Systemic immunosuppression or autoimmune disease history was grounds to exclude patients. V was pared by 1 base and J by 3 bases, with 3 bases of the junction left unmatched. The CDR3 runs to 14 residues. Germline V gene lookup returns CDR1 SGHRS and CDR2 YFSETQ. The sample is drawn from a study of OX40 agonist ivuxolimab in advanced cancers. Study context: Given to patients was ivuxolimab, an agonistic anti-OX40 (CD134) antibody. The diagnoses of dose-escalation patients were hepatocellular carcinoma, melanoma, renal cell or head and neck cancer.

The V and J genes are TRBV5-1 and TRBJ2-7; TRBD2 matches at 8 bases. The sequence was collected from an adult with an advanced solid tumor such as melanoma, head and neck, liver or kidney cancer. The sample was CD4+ or CD8+ T cells sorted from blood, taken in a trial of the OX40 agonist ivuxolimab. The CDR3 spells CASSLSLAGYEQYF. CDR3 nucleotides: TGCGCCAGCAGCTTGAGTCTAGCGGGCTACGAGCAGTACTTC.